One and the same sample provided the 2 T cell receptor beta chains below, sequenced in a study of response to subunit inactivated influenza vaccine. TCRdb recomputed calls from the RT-PCR reads with MiXCR, one row per CDR3 protein. The sample yields fewer than 250,000 distinct CDR3 sequences, under 15% seen once. The input for sequencing was CD8+ T cells sorted from PBMCs, taken 5 days after vaccination. These receptor sequences come from a man aged 45 to 65 who received an inactivated influenza vaccine.

The V and J genes are TRBV6-2 or TRBV6-3 and TRBJ2-4; TRBD2 matches 10 bases. The trim removed 8 bases at V and 7 bases at J, leaving 11 bases unmatched. The CDR3 contains 15 residues. Germline assignment: CDR1 MNHEY and CDR2 SVGEGT. In nucleotides, the CDR3 is TGTGCCAGCGCTGGACTAGCGGAAAATGTGAACATTCAGTACTTC. This encodes CASAGLAENVNIQYF.

This chain connects TRBV19 to TRBJ2-7; D gene uncertain. V was trimmed by 8 bases and J by 3 bases, leaving 14 bases between them. The CDR3 loop spans 13 amino acids. CDR1 is LNHDA, CDR2 SQIVND, per germline (reference sequence). The CDR3 region is CASRGSGYYEQYF. The CDR3 DNA is TGTGCCAGTCGCGGTTCAGGCTACTACGAGCAGTACTTC.